This T cell receptor (beta chain) was retrieved from a study of shared clonotypes between healthy human individuals. The data were produced by immunoSEQ multiplex PCR, yet TCRdb's version contains in-frame clones alone and is incomplete. The sample lists about 2.4 million clones; about 92% were seen once. The junction had 7 bases not matched to a gene; V was cut back by 4 bases and J by 1 base. The CDR3 covers 17 residues. Germline CDR1 reads SGHRS; CDR2 reads YFSETQ. The donors were all Caucasian adults (living in Nashville, Tennessee). The rearrangement links TRBV5-1 to TRBJ2-6; 8 bases are shared with TRBD1. The sample was naive CD4+ T cells sorted from blood. Subset given: CD45RA+ positively selected. This receptor was taken from a man aged 18 to 29 in good health. CDR3 protein: CASSPRTGTSGANVLTF. The CDR3 DNA is TGCGCCAGCAGCCCGCGGACAGGGACTTCTGGGGCCAACGTCCTGACTTTC.